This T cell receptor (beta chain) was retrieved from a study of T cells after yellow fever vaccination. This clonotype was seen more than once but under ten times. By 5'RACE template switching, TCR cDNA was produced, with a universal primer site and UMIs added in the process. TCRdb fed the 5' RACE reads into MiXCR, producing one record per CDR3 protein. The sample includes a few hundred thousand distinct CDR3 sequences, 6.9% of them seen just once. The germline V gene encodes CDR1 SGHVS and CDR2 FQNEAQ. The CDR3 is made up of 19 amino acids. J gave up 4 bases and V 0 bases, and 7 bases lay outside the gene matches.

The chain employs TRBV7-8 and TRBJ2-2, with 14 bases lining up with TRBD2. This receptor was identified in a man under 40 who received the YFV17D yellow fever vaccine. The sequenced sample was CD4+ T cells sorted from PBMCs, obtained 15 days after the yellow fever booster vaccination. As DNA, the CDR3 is TGTGCCAGCAGCTTAGCGACTAGCGGGAGGGCCGGTCGCACCGGGGAGCTGTTTTTT. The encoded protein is CASSLATSGRAGRTGELFF.